A single TCR beta chain is shown here with its context. How the authors handled the data: Estimation of nucleated cell counts relied on the amplification of reference gene primers. This table comes from immunoSEQ multiplex PCR, and its TCRdb copy is limited to in-frame clones, with some not included. V, J and clone size are those of that table, while D and trimming were read from the DNA. The table records about 320,000 clones, over 70% of them present only once. The data originate from a study of blood T cell repertoires in COVID-19. Study at large: The analysed material was cDNA or gDNA that came from T cells, B-cell-depleted T cells, or PBMCs.

Germline-derived CDR1 and CDR2 are SGHVS and FQNEAQ. V was trimmed by 1 base and J by 0 bases, leaving 8 bases between them. The CDR3 spans 15 residues. The specimen sequenced was PBMCs or T cells enriched from blood (not recorded which). The clonotype originates from a man aged 25-45 years who had recovered from COVID-19. The chain employs TRBV7-8 and TRBJ2-3, with D perhaps matching TRBD2 (5 bases). The CDR3 region has the DNA TGTGCCAGCAGCTTAGGGCGGGCAAGCACAGATACGCAGTATTTT. Translated, it gives CASSLGRASTDTQYF. Full variable domain (rest looked up from reference TRBV7-8 and TRBJ2-3): GAGVSQSPRYKVAKRGQDVALRCDPISGHVSLFWYQQALGQGPEFLTYFQNEAQLDKSGLPSDRFFAERPEGSVSTLKIQRTQQEDSAVYLCASSLGRASTDTQYFGPGTRLTVL.